The rows below give T cell receptor beta chains drawn from one sample of a study of T cells expressing NK-cell markers. TCRdb re-called the 5' RACE reads; one entry per CDR3 protein, DNA not given. This table holds roughly 380,000 distinct CDR3 sequences. Sequenced material: blood T cells: a sorted CD56 or NKG2C T cell subset, CD4+ or CD8+ T cells, or bulk PBMC T cells (not recorded which). These TCRs come from a man aged 18 to 70 in good health. The CDR3 runs from the conserved cysteine through the conserved F or W. The order of the fields is J gene, V gene, CDR3 protein.

J: TRBJ2-7; V: TRBV7-3; CDR3: CASSPGVEQYF
J: TRBJ1-1; V: TRBV7-2; CDR3: CASSSRTGGNTEAFF
J: TRBJ2-1; V: TRBV20-1; CDR3: CSARRLTSGLSYNEQFF
J: TRBJ2-7; V: TRBV11-2; CDR3: CASSLSSSYEQYF
J: TRBJ2-7; V: TRBV10-3; CDR3: CAISESPGQGAYEQYF
J: TRBJ2-5; V: TRBV20-1; CDR3: CSAIRLKRGGRGTQYF
J: TRBJ2-7; V: TRBV28; CDR3: CASSSGLAASYEQYF
J: TRBJ2-7; V: TRBV29-1; CDR3: CSVGWGALTYEQYF
J: TRBJ2-2; V: TRBV7-2; CDR3: CASKGQSIAGELFF
J: TRBJ1-1; V: TRBV11-2; CDR3: CASSLPDTILTEAFF
J: TRBJ2-1; V: TRBV29-1; CDR3: CSARWTDQSNEQFF
J: TRBJ1-5; V: TRBV10-3; CDR3: CAISESQGAVQPQHF
J: TRBJ2-5; V: TRBV15; CDR3: CATSRVRGSPQYF